These 19 T cell receptor beta chains originate from one sample sequenced in a study of T cells in Graves' hyperthyroidism and ophthalmopathy. RNA transcripts provided the source from which TCR beta CDR3 regions were amplified. HTBI primers were used for first-round RT-PCR of the TCR CDR3. TCRdb recomputed calls from the multiplex PCR reads with MiXCR, one row per CDR3 protein. Of about 110,000 distinct CDR3 sequences listed, roughly 15% are singletons. The sample consisted of blood. All receptors come from a woman in her 50s with Graves' hyperthyroidism.

This clonotype showed up many times. The chain combines TRBV6-1 with TRBJ1-1; D uncertain. Germline V gene data show CDR1 as MNHNS and CDR2 as SASEGT. Deletions cut 5 bases from V and 0 bases from J, with 4 bases between. The CDR3 length is 12 residues. This chain's CDR3 is CASSRVNTEAFF. The DNA for the CDR3 is TGTGCCAGCAGTCGGGTGAACACTGAAGCTTTCTTT.

The chain has TRBV6-6 and TRBJ2-4; 7 bases are a match to TRBD2. The CDR3 covers 14 residues. The germline V gene encodes CDR1 MNHNY and CDR2 SVGAGI (reference sequence). With 1 base clipped from V and 9 bases from J, the junction kept 6 bases outside the gene matches. CDR3 nucleotide sequence: TGTGCCAGCAGTTACTGGCGGGAGAGGGGCATTCAGTACTTC. This gives the protein CASSYWRERGIQYF.

The table lists this clonotype with many counts. This chain uses TRBV6-1 with TRBJ1-4; no reliable D call. The V gene's germline CDR1 is MNHNS and CDR2 SASEGT. V dropped 5 bases and J dropped 8 bases, with 15 bases sitting between them. CDR3 size: 14 residues. The CDR3 coding sequence is TGTGCCAGCAGTTCCCTCTCGCACGGCGAAAAACTGTTTTTT. The encoded protein is CASSSLSHGEKLFF.

V and J are TRBV18 and TRBJ1-6, with no clear D. The germline CDR1 and CDR2 sequences are KGHSH and LQKENI. The CDR3 extends over 15 amino acids. V dropped 2 bases and J dropped 5 bases, with 10 bases sitting between them. CDR3 DNA: TGTGCCAGCTCACCAGCGGCGGCCGATAATTCACCCCTCCACTTT. Protein product: CASSPAAADNSPLHF.

In this sample, this clonotype turned up many times. The chain links TRBV20-1 to TRBJ2-1, with 8 bases identical to TRBD2. The CDR3 contains 17 residues. Trimming cost V 1 base and J 3 bases; bases outside gene matches: 11. Germline V lookup: CDR1 DFQATT, CDR2 SNEGSKA (reference sequence). The CDR3 loop is CSARVPALAALYNEQFF. In nucleotides, the CDR3 is TGCAGTGCTAGAGTCCCCGCACTAGCGGCACTCTACAATGAGCAGTTCTTC.

This clonotype was recorded many times. V and J are TRBV10-1 and TRBJ2-7; 13 positions match TRBD2. CDR1 is WNHNN, CDR2 SYGVQD, per germline (reference sequence). V lost 2 bases and J lost 7; bases outside the gene matches: 2. CDR3 length: 14 residues. CDR3 DNA sequence: TGCGCCAGCAGTGAGGGACTAGCGGGAGATGAGCAGTACTTC. It translates to CASSEGLAGDEQYF.

This clonotype came up many times. This chain links TRBV28 with TRBJ2-7; TRBD1 matches 8 bases. Germline V CDR1 and CDR2: MDHEN, SYDVKM. J lost 1 base, V lost 6 bases, and 5 bases had no gene match. This CDR3 contains 14 residues. The CDR3 loop reads CASSPGTGSYEQYF. The DNA for the CDR3 is TGTGCCAGCAGCCCCGGGACAGGATCCTACGAGCAGTACTTC.

This clonotype was picked up many times. The chain recombines TRBV20-1 with TRBJ2-5; tentative D call: TRBD1 (10 bases). The CDR3 extends over 15 amino acids. Germline V gene data show CDR1 as DFQATT and CDR2 as SNEGSKA (reference sequence). V lost 7 bases and J 4 bases, leaving 22 bases between the germline ends. The CDR3 sequence is CSVSRGGQGRETQYF. In DNA form, the CDR3 reads TGCAGTGTCTCGCGGGGGGGACAGGGGCGAGAGACCCAGTACTTC.

This clonotype was seen a few times. The rearrangement joins TRBV20-1 to TRBJ1-4; possible D gene TRBD1, 6 bases. The germline V gene has CDR1 DFQATT and CDR2 SNEGSKA (reference sequence). With 6 bases removed from V and 9 bases from J, the gap between germline ends came to 29 bases. The CDR3 is 17 amino acids. This chain's CDR3 is CSASRSGAGATGQKLFF. In DNA form, the CDR3 reads TGCAGTGCCAGCAGGTCGGGTGCAGGGGCCACCGGACAAAAACTGTTTTTT.

This clonotype was recorded many times. The chain joins TRBV5-1 to TRBJ1-5; TRBD1 might be the D (6 bases). Germline V gene data show CDR1 as SGHRS and CDR2 as YFSETQ. Between the trimmed V and J ends, which lost 0 bases and 3 bases, there was a span of 10 bases. The CDR3 has 15 residues. Written as DNA, the CDR3 is TGCGCCAGCAGCTTGGAAGGGGGACCCAATCAGCCCCAGCATTTT. Encoded protein: CASSLEGGPNQPQHF.

The chain is built from TRBV27 and TRBJ2-3, with TRBD2 matching over 8 bases. The CDR3 length is 17 residues. CDR1 MNHEY and CDR2 SMNVEV come from the germline V gene (reference sequence). The trim removed 5 bases at V and 2 bases at J, leaving 12 bases unmatched. CDR3 in DNA: TGTGCCAGCAGTCCCTGGGCTAGCGGGCGGCACACAGATACGCAGTATTTT. Translated, it gives CASSPWASGRHTDTQYF.

As regards this clonotype: Relative to the germline gene, one junction end is altered; a read error may explain this. This sequence joins TRBV7-8 and TRBJ2-7; 11 bases are a match to TRBD2. The germline V gene encodes CDR1 SGHVS and CDR2 FQNEAQ. The CDR3 has 14 amino acids. Here the CDR3 reads CASSLAGGSREQYF. The CDR3 DNA follows: TGTGCCAGCAGCCTAGCGGGAGGCTCACGAGAGCAGTACTTC.

This clonotype is labeled as medium-sized. The chain's CDR3 is CSASGTDNSPLHF. CDR3 bases: TGCAGTGCGTCCGGGACAGATAATTCACCCCTCCACTTT. This rearrangement joins TRBV20-1 to TRBJ1-6, with TRBD1 matching 7 bases. The CDR3 sequence is 13 residues long. Germline CDR1 is DFQATT and CDR2 is SNEGSKA (reference sequence). Trimming cost V 6 bases and J 5 bases; bases outside gene matches: 4.

This clonotype was counted a few times. The chain uses TRBV27 and TRBJ2-2; weak D call: TRBD1 (5 bases). The CDR3 runs to 14 residues. V was trimmed by 7 bases and J by 5 bases, leaving 14 bases between them. The germline V gene encodes CDR1 MNHEY and CDR2 SMNVEV (reference sequence). The CDR3 coding sequence is TGTGCCAGCACCCAACTTGGGGCGACCGGGGAGCTGTTTTTT. This codes for CASTQLGATGELFF.

This clonotype occurred a few times. A much more abundant neighbour one base away suggests this may be a read error. The rearrangement links TRBV28 to TRBJ2-2, with 7 bases fitting TRBD1. This CDR3 is built from 16 residues. V lost 6 bases, J lost 4 bases, and 11 bases stayed unmatched. Germline V gives CDR1 MDHEN, CDR2 SYDVKM. The CDR3 is CASRSTGIAVTGELFF. CDR3 DNA sequence: TGTGCCAGCAGATCGACAGGGATCGCGGTCACCGGGGAGCTGTTTTTT.

This clonotype was counted ten times or more. At one end the junction does not follow the germline gene, possibly because of a read error. The chain employs TRBV20-1 and TRBJ1-2; possibly TRBD1 for D (6 bases). CDR3 length equals 15 residues. Per germline, CDR1 DFQATT and CDR2 SNEGSKA (reference sequence). This chain's CDR3 is CSARDLTGKDYGYTF. In DNA, the CDR3 is TGCAGTGCGAGAGACCTTACAGGGAAAGACTATGGCTACACCTTC.

This clonotype was seen at least ten times. The CDR3 DNA reads as TGTGCCAGCAGCCAGAGGGTAACCGGGGAGCTGTTTTTT. Translated: CASSQRVTGELFF. This rearrangement joins TRBV3-1 to TRBJ2-2; a possible D gene is TRBD2 (5 bases). The CDR3 has 13 amino acids. Germline CDR1 LGHDT, CDR2 YNNKEL (reference sequence). V was pared by 3 bases and J by 5 bases, with 7 bases between. Full variable domain (remainder filled in from reference TRBV3-1 and TRBJ2-2): DTAVSQTPKYLVTQMGNDKSIKCEQNLGHDTMYWYKQDSKKFLKIMFSYNNKELIINETVPNRFSPKSPDKAHLNLHINSLELGDSAVYFCASSQRVTGELFFGEGSRLTVL.

This clonotype was counted at least ten times. The chain is built from TRBV30 and TRBJ2-1; D is possibly TRBD1 (5 bases). The CDR3 is 12 amino acids. Deletions cut 4 bases from V and 10 bases from J, with 14 bases between. Per the germline V gene, CDR1 is GTSNPN and CDR2 is SVGIG (reference sequence). As DNA, the CDR3 is TGTGCCTGGACCCACCGACAGACAGAGCAGTTCTTC. Amino acid sequence: CAWTHRQTEQFF.

Ten or more counts support this clonotype. The V gene is TRBV6-1, the J gene TRBJ2-7; no definite D call. CDR1 and CDR2 (germline): MNHNS, SASEGT. CDR3 length equals 14 residues. The germline V and J ends were trimmed by 2 bases and 1 base, with 9 bases remaining between them. Written as DNA, the CDR3 is TGTGCCAGCAGTGAATACTGGGGATCCTACGAGCAGTACGTC. Protein product: CASSEYWGSYEQYV.